Sequencing of this T cell receptor (beta chain) was carried out in a study of molecular identifiers for immune sequencing clone quantification. TCRdb re-analysed the PCR reads in MiXCR, keeping a single row per CDR3 protein. Here the sample spans hundreds of thousands of distinct CDR3 sequences, 25% being singletons. The study, taken as a whole, reports: Clones of above 20 RNA copies carried over 97% of effector molecules; in naive cells they carried under 1%.

This clonotype has only a few counts. Antigen specificity is unknown. V was shortened by 6 bases and J by 2 bases, with 11 bases between the two germline ends. The germline V gene encodes CDR1 MNHEY and CDR2 SVGAGI. The length of the CDR3 is 15 residues. Sorted cell numbers of roughly 19,000 to 1,000,000, with 10%, 30% or 50% RNA, served as input for naive CD8 libraries. Naive CD8 T cells underwent sorting with the CD8+CD4-CCR7+CD45RA+ definition. V is TRBV6-5 and J is TRBJ2-6; the D gene could be TRBD1 or TRBD2 (5 bases each). The receptor was derived from a human donor in good health. Some libraries in this study had Jurkat cell RNA spiked in. Sequenced material: naive CD8+ T cells from blood, with Jurkat cell RNA spiked in. Subset denoted: FACS-sorted CD8+CD4-CCR7+CD45RA+ naive T cells. CDR3 region: CASSRGVPGANVLTF. CDR3 DNA: TGTGCCAGCAGCCGAGGGGTGCCTGGGGCCAACGTCCTGACTTTC.